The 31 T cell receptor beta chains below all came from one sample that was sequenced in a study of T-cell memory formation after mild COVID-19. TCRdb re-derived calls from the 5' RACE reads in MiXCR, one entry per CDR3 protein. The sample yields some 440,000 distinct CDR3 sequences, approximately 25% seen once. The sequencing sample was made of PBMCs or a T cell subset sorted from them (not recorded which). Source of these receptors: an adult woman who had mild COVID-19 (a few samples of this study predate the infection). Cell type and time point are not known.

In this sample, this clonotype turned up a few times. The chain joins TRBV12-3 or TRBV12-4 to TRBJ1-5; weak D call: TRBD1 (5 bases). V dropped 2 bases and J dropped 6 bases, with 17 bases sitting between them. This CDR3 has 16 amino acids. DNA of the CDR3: TGTGCCAGCAGTTTATCTATTGGGGGGGAAGGTCAGCCCCAGCATTTT. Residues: CASSLSIGGEGQPQHF.

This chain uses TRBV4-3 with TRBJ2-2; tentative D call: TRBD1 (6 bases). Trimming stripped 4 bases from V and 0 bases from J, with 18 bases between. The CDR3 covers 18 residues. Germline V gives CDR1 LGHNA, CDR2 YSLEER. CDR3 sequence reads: CASSPLPGQTSNTGELFF. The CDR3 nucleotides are TGCGCCAGCAGCCCCCTACCGGGACAAACATCGAACACCGGGGAGCTGTTTTTT.

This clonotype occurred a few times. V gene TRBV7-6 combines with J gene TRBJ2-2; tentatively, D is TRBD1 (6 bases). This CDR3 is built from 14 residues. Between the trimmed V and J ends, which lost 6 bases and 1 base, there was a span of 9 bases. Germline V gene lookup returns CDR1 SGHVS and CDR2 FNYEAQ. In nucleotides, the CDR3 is TGTGCCAGCAGGGGACAACAGAACACCGGGGAGCTGTTTTTT. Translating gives CASRGQQNTGELFF.

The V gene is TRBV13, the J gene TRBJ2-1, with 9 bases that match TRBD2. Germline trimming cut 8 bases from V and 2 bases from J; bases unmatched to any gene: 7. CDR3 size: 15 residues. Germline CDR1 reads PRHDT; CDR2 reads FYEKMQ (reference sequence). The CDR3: CASGFGLATYNEQFF. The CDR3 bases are TGTGCCAGCGGTTTCGGACTAGCGACCTACAATGAGCAGTTCTTC.

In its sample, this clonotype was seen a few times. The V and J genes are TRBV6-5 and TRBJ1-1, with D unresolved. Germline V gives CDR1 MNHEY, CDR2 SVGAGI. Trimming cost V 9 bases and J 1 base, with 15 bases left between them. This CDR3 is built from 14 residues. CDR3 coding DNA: TGTGCCAGTTTATCGGGGATCGGGAACACTGAAGCTTTCTTT. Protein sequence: CASLSGIGNTEAFF.

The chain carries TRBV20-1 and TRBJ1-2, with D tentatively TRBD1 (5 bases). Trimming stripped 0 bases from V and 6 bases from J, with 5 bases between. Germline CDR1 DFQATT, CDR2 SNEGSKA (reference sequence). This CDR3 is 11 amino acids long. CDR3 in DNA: TGCAGTGCTAGAGACAGGGATGGCTACACCTTC. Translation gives CSARDRDGYTF.

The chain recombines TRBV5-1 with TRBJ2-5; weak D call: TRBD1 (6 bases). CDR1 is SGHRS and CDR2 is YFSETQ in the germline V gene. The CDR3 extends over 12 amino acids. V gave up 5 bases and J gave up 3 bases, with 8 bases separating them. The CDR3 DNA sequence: TGCGCCAGCAGAACAGGGAAAGAGACCCAGTACTTC. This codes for CASRTGKETQYF.

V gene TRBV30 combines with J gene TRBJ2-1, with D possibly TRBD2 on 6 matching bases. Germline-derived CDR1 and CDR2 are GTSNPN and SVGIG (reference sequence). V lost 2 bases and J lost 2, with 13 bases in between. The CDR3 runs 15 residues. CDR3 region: CAWSLRLATYNEQFF. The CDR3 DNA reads TGTGCCTGGAGTCTCCGTCTAGCGACCTACAATGAGCAGTTCTTC.

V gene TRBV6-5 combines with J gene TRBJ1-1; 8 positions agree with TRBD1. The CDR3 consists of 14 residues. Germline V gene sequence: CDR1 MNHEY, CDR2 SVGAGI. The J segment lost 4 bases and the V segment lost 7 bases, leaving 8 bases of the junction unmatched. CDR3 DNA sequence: TGTGCCAGCACCCCCGGACAGGGAGGCACTGAAGCTTTCTTT. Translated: CASTPGQGGTEAFF.

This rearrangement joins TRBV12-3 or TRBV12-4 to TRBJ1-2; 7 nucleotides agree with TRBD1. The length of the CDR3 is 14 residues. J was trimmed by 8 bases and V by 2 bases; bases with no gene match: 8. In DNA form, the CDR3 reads TGTGCCAGCAGTTTATGGCAGGGGGATCGAGGCTACACCTTC. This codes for CASSLWQGDRGYTF.

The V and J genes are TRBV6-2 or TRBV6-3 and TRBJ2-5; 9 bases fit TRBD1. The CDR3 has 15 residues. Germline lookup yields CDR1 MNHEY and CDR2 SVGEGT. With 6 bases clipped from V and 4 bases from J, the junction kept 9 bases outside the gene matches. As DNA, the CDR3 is TGTGCCAGCAGGGACGGAGCGGACAGGGGAGAGACCCAGTACTTC. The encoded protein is CASRDGADRGETQYF.

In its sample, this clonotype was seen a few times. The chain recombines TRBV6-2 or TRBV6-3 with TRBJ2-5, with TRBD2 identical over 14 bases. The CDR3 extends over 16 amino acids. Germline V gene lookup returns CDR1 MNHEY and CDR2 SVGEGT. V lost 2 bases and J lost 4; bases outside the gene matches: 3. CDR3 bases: TGTGCCAGCAGTTACGGGACTAGCGGGAGTGGAGAGACCCAGTACTTC. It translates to CASSYGTSGSGETQYF.

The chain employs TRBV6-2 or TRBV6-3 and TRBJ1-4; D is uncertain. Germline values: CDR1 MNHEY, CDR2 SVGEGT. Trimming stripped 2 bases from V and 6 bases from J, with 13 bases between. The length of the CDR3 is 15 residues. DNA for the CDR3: TGTGCCAGCAGTTACGCGACCCGGGTCGATGAAAAACTGTTTTTT. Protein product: CASSYATRVDEKLFF.

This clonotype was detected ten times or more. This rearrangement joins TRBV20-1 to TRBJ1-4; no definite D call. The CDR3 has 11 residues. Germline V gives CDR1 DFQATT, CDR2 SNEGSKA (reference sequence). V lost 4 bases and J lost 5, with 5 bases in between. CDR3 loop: CSATFNEKLFF. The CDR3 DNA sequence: TGCAGTGCTACCTTCAATGAAAAACTGTTTTTT.

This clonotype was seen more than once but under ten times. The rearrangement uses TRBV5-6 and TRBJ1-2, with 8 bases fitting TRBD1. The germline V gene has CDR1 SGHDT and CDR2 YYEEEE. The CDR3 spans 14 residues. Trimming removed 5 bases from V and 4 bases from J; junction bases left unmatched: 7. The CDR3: CASRKTGESYGYTF. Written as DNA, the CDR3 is TGTGCCAGCAGGAAGACAGGGGAATCCTATGGCTACACCTTC. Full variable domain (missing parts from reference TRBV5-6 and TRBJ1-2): DAGVTQSPTHLIKTRGQQVTLRCSPKSGHDTVSWYQQALGQGPQFIFQYYEEEERQRGNFPDRFSGHQFPNYSSELNVNALLLGDSALYLCASRKTGESYGYTFGSGTRLTVV.

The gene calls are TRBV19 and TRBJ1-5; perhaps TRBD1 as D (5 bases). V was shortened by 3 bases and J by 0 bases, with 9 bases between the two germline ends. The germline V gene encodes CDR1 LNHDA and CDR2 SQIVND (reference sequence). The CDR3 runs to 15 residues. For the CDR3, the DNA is TGTGCCAGTAGTATGGGAGGGGTTAGCAATCAGCCCCAGCATTTT. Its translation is CASSMGGVSNQPQHF.

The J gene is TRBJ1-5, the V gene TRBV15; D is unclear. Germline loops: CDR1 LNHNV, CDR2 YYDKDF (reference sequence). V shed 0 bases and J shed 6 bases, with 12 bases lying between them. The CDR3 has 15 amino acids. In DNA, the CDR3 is TGTGCCACCAGCAGAGATCCGTCCGCTGCTCAGCCCCAGCATTTT. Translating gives CATSRDPSAAQPQHF.

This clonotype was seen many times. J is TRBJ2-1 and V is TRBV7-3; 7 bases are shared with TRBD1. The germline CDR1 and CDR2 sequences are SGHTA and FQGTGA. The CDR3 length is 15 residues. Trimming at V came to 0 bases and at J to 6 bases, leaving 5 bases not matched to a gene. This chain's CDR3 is CASSLTGGAFNEQFF. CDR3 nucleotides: TGTGCCAGCAGCTTAACAGGGGGCGCGTTCAATGAGCAGTTCTTC.

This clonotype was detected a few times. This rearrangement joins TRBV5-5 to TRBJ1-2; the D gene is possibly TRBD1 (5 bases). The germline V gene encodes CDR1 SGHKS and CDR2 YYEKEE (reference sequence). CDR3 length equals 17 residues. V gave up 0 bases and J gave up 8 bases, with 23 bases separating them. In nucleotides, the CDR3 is TGTGCCAGCAGCTTGGCCGGCGGAGGGGAAGGATGGGGCGGCTACACCTTC. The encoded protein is CASSLAGGGEGWGGYTF.

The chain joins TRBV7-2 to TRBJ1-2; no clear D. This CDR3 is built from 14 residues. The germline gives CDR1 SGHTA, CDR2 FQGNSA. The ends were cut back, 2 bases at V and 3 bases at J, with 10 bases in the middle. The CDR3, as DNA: TGTGCCAGCAGCTTAATTCCCTTGGACTATGGCTACACCTTC. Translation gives CASSLIPLDYGYTF.

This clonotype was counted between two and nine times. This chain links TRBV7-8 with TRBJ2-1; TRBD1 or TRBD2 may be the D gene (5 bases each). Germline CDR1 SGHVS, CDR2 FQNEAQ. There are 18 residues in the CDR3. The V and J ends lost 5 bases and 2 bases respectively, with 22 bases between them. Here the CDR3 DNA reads TGTGCCAGCAGCACTGAAACGGGACCCAGTGTTGCCTACAATGAGCAGTTCTTC. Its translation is CASSTETGPSVAYNEQFF.

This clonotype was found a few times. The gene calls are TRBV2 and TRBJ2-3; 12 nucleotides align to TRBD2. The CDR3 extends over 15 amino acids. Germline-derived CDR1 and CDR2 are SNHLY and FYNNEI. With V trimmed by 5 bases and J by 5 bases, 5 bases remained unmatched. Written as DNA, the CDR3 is TGTGCCAGCAGTCCGACTAGCGGGAGAGGAGATACGCAGTATTTT. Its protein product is CASSPTSGRGDTQYF.

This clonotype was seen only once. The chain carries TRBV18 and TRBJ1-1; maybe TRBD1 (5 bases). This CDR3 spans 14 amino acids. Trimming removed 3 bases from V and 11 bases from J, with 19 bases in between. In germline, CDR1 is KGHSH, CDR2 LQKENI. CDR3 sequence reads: CASSPPRGDLGAFF. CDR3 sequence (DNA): TGTGCCAGCTCACCGCCCAGAGGGGACCTCGGGGCTTTCTTT.

The CDR3 loop is CATSDLTVTDTQYF. CDR3 in DNA: TGTGCCACCAGTGATTTGACAGTAACAGATACGCAGTATTTT. The rearrangement uses TRBV24-1 and TRBJ2-3; no definite D call. Germline CDR1 reads KGHDR; CDR2 reads SFDVKD. The CDR3 consists of 14 residues. The germline V and J ends were trimmed by 0 bases and 3 bases, with 6 bases remaining between them.

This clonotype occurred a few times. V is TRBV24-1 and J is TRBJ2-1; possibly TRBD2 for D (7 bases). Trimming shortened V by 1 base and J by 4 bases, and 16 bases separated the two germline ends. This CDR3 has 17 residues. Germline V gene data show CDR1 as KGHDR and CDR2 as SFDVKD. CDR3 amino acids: CATSDLSGAGEYNEQFF. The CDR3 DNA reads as TGTGCCACCAGTGATTTATCGGGGGCGGGAGAATACAATGAGCAGTTCTTC.

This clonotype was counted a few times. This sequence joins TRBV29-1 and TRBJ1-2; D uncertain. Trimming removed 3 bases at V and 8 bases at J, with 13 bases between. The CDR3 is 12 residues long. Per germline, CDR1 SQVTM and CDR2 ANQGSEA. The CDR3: CSVDDESGGYTF. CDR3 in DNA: TGCAGCGTTGATGATGAGTCAGGCGGCTACACCTTC.

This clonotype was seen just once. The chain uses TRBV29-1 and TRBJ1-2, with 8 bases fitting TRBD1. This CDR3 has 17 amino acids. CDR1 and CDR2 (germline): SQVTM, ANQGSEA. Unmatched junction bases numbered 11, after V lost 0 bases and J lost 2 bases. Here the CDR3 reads CSVEEPPDRVGNYGYTF. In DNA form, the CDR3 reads TGCAGCGTTGAAGAGCCTCCGGACAGGGTGGGGAACTATGGCTACACCTTC.

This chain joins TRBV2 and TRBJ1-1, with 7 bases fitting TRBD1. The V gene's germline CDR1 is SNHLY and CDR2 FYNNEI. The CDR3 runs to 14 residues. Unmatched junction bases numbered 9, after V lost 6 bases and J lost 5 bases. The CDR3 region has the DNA TGTGCCAGCAGGGATATTCCAGGGGGAACTGAAGCTTTCTTT. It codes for CASRDIPGGTEAFF.

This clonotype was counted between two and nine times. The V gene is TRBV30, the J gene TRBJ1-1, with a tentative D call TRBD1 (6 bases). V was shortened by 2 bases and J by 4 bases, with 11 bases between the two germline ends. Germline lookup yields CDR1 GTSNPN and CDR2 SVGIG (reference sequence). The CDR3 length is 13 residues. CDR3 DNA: TGTGCCTGGAGTTCACAGGGATTCACTGAAGCTTTCTTT. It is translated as CAWSSQGFTEAFF.

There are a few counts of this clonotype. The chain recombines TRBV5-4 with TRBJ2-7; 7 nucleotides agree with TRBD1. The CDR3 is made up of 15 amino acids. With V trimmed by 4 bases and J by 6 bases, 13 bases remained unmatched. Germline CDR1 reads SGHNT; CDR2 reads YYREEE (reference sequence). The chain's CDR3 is CASSINRGGASEQYF. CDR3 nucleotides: TGTGCCAGCAGCATCAACAGGGGTGGGGCGTCCGAGCAGTACTTC.

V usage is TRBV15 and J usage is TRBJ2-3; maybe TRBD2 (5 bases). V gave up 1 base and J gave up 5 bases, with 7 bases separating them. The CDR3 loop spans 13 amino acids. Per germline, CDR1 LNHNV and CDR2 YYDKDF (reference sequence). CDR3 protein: CATSRGGEDTQYF. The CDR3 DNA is TGTGCCACCAGCAGAGGGGGAGAAGATACGCAGTATTTT.